This entry lists 32 T cell receptor beta chains sequenced from one sample in a study of OX40 agonist ivuxolimab in advanced cancers. Using immunoSEQ multiplex PCR, the repertoire was profiled, and TCRdb retains in-frame clones only, with some absent. This sample has tens of thousands of clones, with approximately 89% found just once. Here the sequenced sample was CD4+ or CD8+ T cells sorted from blood, taken in a trial of the OX40 agonist ivuxolimab. The receptors were sampled from an adult with an advanced solid tumor such as melanoma, head and neck, liver or kidney cancer.

This chain joins TRBV2 and TRBJ2-7; a weak D match, TRBD1 (5 bases). This CDR3 comprises 14 residues. The germline V gene encodes CDR1 SNHLY and CDR2 FYNNEI. V lost 8 bases to trimming and J lost 6 bases, with 20 bases between them. In nucleotides, the CDR3 is TGTGCCAGCGCGAACAGGTTATTGGAGCGCGAGCAGTACTTC. Its translation is CASANRLLEREQYF.

The chain links TRBV2 to TRBJ2-5; 8 nucleotides align to TRBD1. Germline loops: CDR1 SNHLY, CDR2 FYNNEI. The length of the CDR3 is 14 residues. V trimming: 4 bases; J trimming: 7 bases; junction bases outside the gene matches: 8. The CDR3 loop is CASSVRTGSPTQYF. CDR3 bases: TGTGCCAGCAGTGTAAGGACAGGGAGTCCGACCCAGTACTTC.

The chain employs TRBV9 and TRBJ2-2, with 10 bases lining up with TRBD2. The trim removed 0 bases at V and 7 bases at J, leaving 6 bases unmatched. Germline CDR1 and CDR2: SGDLS and YYNGEE. This CDR3 spans 16 amino acids. The CDR3 DNA follows: TGTGCCAGCAGCGTAGAGTTGACTAGCGGGCTCGGGGAGCTGTTTTTT. This sequence encodes CASSVELTSGLGELFF.

This clone was found a few times. The gene calls are TRBV11-2 and TRBJ2-7; D is unclear. Trimming pared 1 base from V and 5 bases from J, leaving 9 bases between. CDR3 length: 13 residues. Germline CDR1 reads SGHAT; CDR2 reads FQNNGV. CDR3 amino acids: CASSLGDLDEQYF. As DNA, the CDR3 is TGTGCCAGCAGCTTAGGGGATCTGGACGAGCAGTACTTC.

This chain links TRBV28 with TRBJ1-2, with unresolved D. V was shortened by 5 bases and J by 0 bases, with 13 bases between the two germline ends. Germline V gene data show CDR1 as MDHEN and CDR2 as SYDVKM. The CDR3 is 15 amino acids. This chain's CDR3 is CASSTVDGSNYGYTF. The CDR3 nucleotides read TGTGCCAGCAGTACCGTCGACGGTTCTAACTATGGCTACACCTTC.

This chain joins TRBV5-1 and TRBJ1-1; the match to TRBD1 covers 10 bases. V lost 4 bases, J lost 0 bases, and 6 bases stayed unmatched. The CDR3 runs 16 residues. In germline, CDR1 is SGHRS, CDR2 YFSETQ. The CDR3 DNA reads as TGCGCCAGCAGCGACCGGGACAGGGGAATGAACACTGAAGCTTTCTTT. Translation gives CASSDRDRGMNTEAFF.

The gene calls are TRBV6-1 and TRBJ1-3; TRBD1 matches at 9 bases. The CDR3 loop spans 14 amino acids. Germline-derived CDR1 and CDR2 are MNHNS and SASEGT. The J segment lost 1 base and the V segment lost 10 bases, leaving 5 bases of the junction unmatched. The CDR3 spells CATNRGRSGNTIYF. The CDR3 nucleotides read TGTGCCACCAACAGGGGGCGATCTGGAAACACCATATATTTT.

J is TRBJ2-7 and V is TRBV7-2; 8 bases map to TRBD2. V was pared by 1 base and J by 2 bases, with 7 bases of the junction left unmatched. The CDR3 runs 16 residues. CDR1 and CDR2 from the germline V gene are SGHTA and FQGNSA. CDR3 residues: CASSLELAAPPYEQYF. CDR3 coding DNA: TGTGCCAGCAGCTTAGAACTAGCGGCGCCTCCCTACGAGCAGTACTTC.

V and J are TRBV6-1 and TRBJ2-5; 10 bases fit TRBD2. The CDR3 loop spans 17 amino acids. Germline V CDR1 and CDR2: MNHNS, SASEGT. V gave up 4 bases and J gave up 4 bases; unmatched junction bases: 12. The CDR3 sequence is CASSGAGAGGPRETQYF. The CDR3 coding sequence is TGTGCCAGCAGTGGAGCGGGAGCGGGAGGGCCTCGAGAGACCCAGTACTTC.

The V and J genes are TRBV10-3 and TRBJ1-2, with 10 positions matching TRBD1. Germline V lookup: CDR1 ENHRY, CDR2 SYGVKD. The J segment lost 8 bases and the V segment lost 3 bases, leaving 6 bases of the junction unmatched. This CDR3 contains 14 residues. The CDR3 region is CAISDRQGAQGYTF. DNA for the CDR3: TGTGCCATCAGTGATAGACAGGGGGCGCAAGGCTACACCTTC.

V is TRBV10-2 and J is TRBJ2-5; perhaps TRBD2 as D (6 bases). This CDR3 has 14 residues. Per the germline V gene, CDR1 is WSHSY and CDR2 is SAAADI. V dropped 4 bases and J dropped 7 bases, with 16 bases sitting between them. The DNA for the CDR3 is TGCGCCAGCAGTGCGTGGGTTGGAGGGCGGACCCAGTACTTC. Protein: CASSAWVGGRTQYF.

The chain has TRBV5-6 and TRBJ2-1, with D unresolved. Trimming removed 0 bases at V and 4 bases at J, with 11 bases between. The CDR3 extends over 15 amino acids. Germline V CDR1 and CDR2: SGHDT, YYEEEE. In DNA, the CDR3 is TGTGCCAGCAGCTTGGCCAATAGGGCTTACAATGAGCAGTTCTTC. This translates into CASSLANRAYNEQFF. The full variable domain, its missing parts supplied by reference TRBV5-6 and TRBJ2-1, is DAGVTQSPTHLIKTRGQQVTLRCSPKSGHDTVSWYQQALGQGPQFIFQYYEEEERQRGNFPDRFSGHQFPNYSSELNVNALLLGDSALYLCASSLANRAYNEQFFGPGTRLTVL.

This sequence joins TRBV5-6 and TRBJ2-1; D unclear. V was shortened by 2 bases and J by 3 bases, with 3 bases between the two germline ends. The CDR3 is 12 residues long. The germline CDR1 and CDR2 sequences are SGHDT and YYEEEE. The DNA for the CDR3 is TGTGCCAGCAGCTTTAACTACAATGAGCAGTTCTTC. Protein product: CASSFNYNEQFF.

CDR3 coding DNA: TGTGCCAGCAGCTCACAGGGGCCCGGTGAGCAGTTCTTC. Protein: CASSSQGPGEQFF. V and J are TRBV7-9 and TRBJ2-1, with 7 bases that match TRBD1. Germline CDR1 SEHNR, CDR2 FQNEAQ (reference sequence). The CDR3 has 13 amino acids. V was clipped by 4 bases and J by 9 bases; unmatched bases: 6.

The V call is TRBV7-2, the J call TRBJ2-1; D might be TRBD1 or TRBD2, each matching 7 bases. This CDR3 has 16 amino acids. Trimming stripped 6 bases from V and 6 bases from J, with 21 bases between. CDR1 is SGHTA, CDR2 FQGNSA, per germline. The CDR3 region is CASSEGGGSLGNEQFF. CDR3 nucleotide sequence: TGTGCCAGCAGTGAAGGGGGCGGGAGTTTGGGCAATGAGCAGTTCTTC.

The chain employs TRBV28 and TRBJ1-1; D is perhaps TRBD1 (5 bases). V was trimmed by 7 bases and J by 6 bases, leaving 18 bases between them. The CDR3 has 14 amino acids. Looked up from germline, CDR1 is MDHEN and CDR2 is SYDVKM. CDR3 in DNA: TGTGCCAGCAACCTACAGGCATCGGTCTCTGAAGCTTTCTTT. It encodes CASNLQASVSEAFF.

On this clone: Other nucleotide sequences in the sample specify the same CDR3. The chain links TRBV5-4 to TRBJ2-1; D is perhaps TRBD2 (6 bases). Trimming cost V 4 bases and J 0 bases, with 8 bases left between them. The CDR3 is made up of 14 amino acids. Germline V gene lookup returns CDR1 SGHNT and CDR2 YYREEE (reference sequence). Written as DNA, the CDR3 is TGTGCCAGCAGCGGAGGGAGCTCCTACAATGAGCAGTTCTTC. Translated: CASSGGSSYNEQFF.

The rearrangement joins TRBV19 to TRBJ2-1; 9 bases are shared with TRBD2. The CDR3 loop spans 17 amino acids. J was trimmed by 8 bases and V by 6 bases; bases with no gene match: 17. Germline CDR1 LNHDA, CDR2 SQIVND (reference sequence). In DNA, the CDR3 is TGTGCCAGTAGCCGGGCCGGGGGGCGGGAGCGGGAGGATGAGCAGTTCTTC. Translating gives CASSRAGGREREDEQFF.

The chain combines TRBV6-1 with TRBJ2-2; D not certain. The CDR3 covers 15 residues. Trimming pared 6 bases from V and 0 bases from J, leaving 11 bases between. The V gene's germline CDR1 is MNHNS and CDR2 SASEGT. CDR3 loop: CASRPDGANTGELFF. Here the CDR3 DNA reads TGTGCCAGCAGGCCTGATGGGGCGAACACCGGGGAGCTGTTTTTT.

This chain uses TRBV18 with TRBJ2-7; TRBD2 aligns across 8 bases. The CDR3 has 15 residues. Germline CDR1 KGHSH, CDR2 LQKENI. V dropped 2 bases and J dropped 3; count of bases not matched to a gene: 6. This CDR3 is CASSPGSGNIYEQYF. As DNA, the CDR3 is TGTGCCAGCTCACCAGGTAGCGGGAATATCTACGAGCAGTACTTC.

The chain recombines TRBV5-1 with TRBJ2-1; TRBD2 is a possible D gene (6 bases). The CDR3 loop spans 13 amino acids. Trimming removed 2 bases from V and 9 bases from J, with 12 bases in between. CDR1 and CDR2 (germline): SGHRS, YFSETQ. CDR3 sequence: CASSLGTGSEQFF. The CDR3 nucleotides are TGCGCCAGCAGCTTAGGGACTGGTAGTGAGCAGTTCTTC.

This clone showed up just once. The chain couples TRBV19 to TRBJ2-3; D is uncertain. The CDR3 runs to 13 residues. Looked up from germline, CDR1 is LNHDA and CDR2 is SQIVND (reference sequence). The CDR3: CACADFSTDTQYF. CDR3 nucleotides: TGTGCTTGCGCCGACTTTAGCACAGATACGCAGTATTTT.

The chain employs TRBV19 and TRBJ1-5; TRBD1 is a possible D gene (5 bases). Trimming removed 1 base from V and 5 bases from J, with 12 bases in between. The germline CDR1 and CDR2 sequences are LNHDA and SQIVND (reference sequence). The CDR3 contains 15 residues. The CDR3 spells CASSIVPTADQPQHF. The CDR3 DNA reads TGTGCCAGTAGTATAGTTCCGACAGCTGATCAGCCCCAGCATTTT.

J is TRBJ2-5 and V is TRBV4-1; 12 nucleotides agree with TRBD1. The trim removed 3 bases at V and 5 bases at J, leaving 10 bases unmatched. CDR1 is MGHRA, CDR2 YSYEKL, per germline. The CDR3 extends over 17 amino acids. The CDR3 bases are TGCGCCAGCAGCCATATACCGGGACAGGGGGCGATGGAGACCCAGTACTTC. It yields the protein CASSHIPGQGAMETQYF.

This clone has a single count. The CDR3 DNA is TGTGCCAGCAGGGGTCCAGGGGGTGTTCCCGAGCAGTACTTC. Translating gives CASRGPGGVPEQYF. The chain carries TRBV28 and TRBJ2-7; 7 bases agree with TRBD1. Germline CDR1 is MDHEN and CDR2 is SYDVKM. V gave up 6 bases and J gave up 6 bases; unmatched junction bases: 11. This CDR3 region has 14 residues. Based on the CDR3 plus reference TRBV28 and TRBJ2-7, the full variable domain is DVKVTQSSRYLVKRTGEKVFLECVQDMDHENMFWYRQDPGLGLRLIYFSYDVKMKEKGDIPEGYSVSREKKERFSLILESASTNQTSMYLCASRGPGGVPEQYFGPGTRLTVT.

The chain is built from TRBV5-6 and TRBJ1-3; unclear D gene. Trimming left V 4 bases short and J 1 base short, with 12 bases between. The CDR3 spans 15 residues. Germline CDR1 reads SGHDT; CDR2 reads YYEEEE. CDR3 protein: CASSDEGSSGNTIYF. In DNA, the CDR3 is TGTGCCAGCAGCGACGAGGGCTCGTCTGGAAACACCATATATTTT.

This chain connects TRBV18 to TRBJ2-5; D is perhaps TRBD1 (5 bases). Trimming took off 3 bases at V and 0 bases at J, with 17 bases between the two ends. This CDR3 region has 17 residues. CDR1 and CDR2 (germline): KGHSH, LQKENI. The CDR3 here is CASSPTQGYGYQETQYF. CDR3 nucleotides: TGTGCCAGCTCACCGACCCAGGGTTACGGGTACCAAGAGACCCAGTACTTC.

Points on this clone: An end of the junction does not agree with germline; a read error may underlie this. In the same sample, other DNA sequences code for this CDR3. CDR3 region: CATSPGHENTEAFF. The CDR3 nucleotides read TGCGCCACTTCGCCGGGACACGAGAACACTGAAGCTTTCTTT. The V call is TRBV7-6, the J call TRBJ1-1; tentative D call: TRBD1 (6 bases). This CDR3 region has 14 residues. Germline V gene data show CDR1 as SGHVS and CDR2 as FNYEAQ.

The rearrangement uses TRBV7-9 and TRBJ2-1; 9 bases line up with TRBD2. With 3 bases clipped from V and 7 bases from J, the junction kept 10 bases outside the gene matches. The length of the CDR3 is 16 residues. Germline assignment: CDR1 SEHNR and CDR2 FQNEAQ (reference sequence). CDR3 residues: CASSLGFQREVNEQFF. Here the CDR3 DNA reads TGTGCCAGCAGCTTGGGGTTCCAGCGGGAGGTAAATGAGCAGTTCTTC. Full variable domain (remainder filled in from reference TRBV7-9 and TRBJ2-1): DTGVSQNPRHKITKRGQNVTFRCDPISEHNRLYWYRQTLGQGPEFLTYFQNEAQLEKSRLLSDRFSAERPKGSFSTLEIQRTEQGDSAMYLCASSLGFQREVNEQFFGPGTRLTVL.

The chain carries TRBV18 and TRBJ1-3, with D unclear. Trimming removed 3 bases from V and 2 bases from J, with 14 bases in between. The germline CDR1 and CDR2 sequences are KGHSH and LQKENI. CDR3 size: 16 residues. CDR3 protein: CASSPGGPTTGNTIYF. CDR3 bases: TGTGCCAGCTCACCGGGAGGGCCCACGACTGGAAACACCATATATTTT.

This sequence joins TRBV2 and TRBJ2-2, with D hard to call. The V end lost 6 bases, the J end lost 7 bases, and 12 bases lay between the germline ends. Germline V lookup: CDR1 SNHLY, CDR2 FYNNEI. The CDR3 is made up of 13 amino acids. The CDR3: CASSRVEFGELFF. The CDR3 coding sequence is TGTGCCAGCAGCCGGGTAGAGTTCGGGGAGCTGTTTTTT.

The CDR3 loop reads CASSPPVGNSYNEQFF. CDR3 DNA: TGTGCCAGCTCACCACCTGTCGGGAACTCCTACAATGAGCAGTTCTTC. The rearrangement uses TRBV18 and TRBJ2-1; the D gene is possibly TRBD2 (5 bases). V lost 0 bases, J lost 0 bases, and 9 bases lay in between. CDR3 length: 16 amino acids. Per the germline V gene, CDR1 is KGHSH and CDR2 is LQKENI.